What follows is one T cell receptor beta chain and its context. Methods used by the authors: Reference gene primer amplification in the assay estimated nucleated cell counts. The protocol was immunoSEQ multiplex PCR, while the TCRdb copy is restricted to in-frame clones and leaves out a portion. V and J calls and clone size are as listed in that table; D and trimming were resolved from the DNA. The sample lists roughly 170,000 clones, around 84% seen once, with about 5.8% in the top ten. This sample is part of a study of blood T cell repertoires in COVID-19. V lost 2 bases to trimming and J lost 11 bases, with 12 bases between them. This CDR3 region has 12 residues.

Sequencing was done on a sample of peripheral blood. The V call is TRBV12-3 or TRBV12-4, the J call TRBJ1-1; a weak D match, TRBD1 (6 bases). The sequence was obtained from a woman in her forties or fifties with COVID-19, enrolled during active disease. The CDR3 nucleotides are TGTGCCAGCAGTTTAAAGGGGGTGCGGGCTTTCTTT. It specifies CASSLKGVRAFF.